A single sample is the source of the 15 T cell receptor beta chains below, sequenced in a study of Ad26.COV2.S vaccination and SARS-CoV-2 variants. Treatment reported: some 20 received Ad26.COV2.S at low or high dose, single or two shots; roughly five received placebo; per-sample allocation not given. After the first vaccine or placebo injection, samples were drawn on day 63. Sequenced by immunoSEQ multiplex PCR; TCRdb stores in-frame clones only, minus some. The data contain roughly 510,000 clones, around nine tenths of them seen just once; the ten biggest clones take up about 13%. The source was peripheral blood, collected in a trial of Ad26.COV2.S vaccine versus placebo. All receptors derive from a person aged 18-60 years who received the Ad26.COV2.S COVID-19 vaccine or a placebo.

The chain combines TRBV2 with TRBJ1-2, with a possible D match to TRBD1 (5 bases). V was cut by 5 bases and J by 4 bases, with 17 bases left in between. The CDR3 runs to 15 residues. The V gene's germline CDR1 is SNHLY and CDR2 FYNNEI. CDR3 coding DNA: TGTGCCAGCAGTAGACGACAGAATCCAACCTATGGCTACACCTTC. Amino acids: CASSRRQNPTYGYTF.

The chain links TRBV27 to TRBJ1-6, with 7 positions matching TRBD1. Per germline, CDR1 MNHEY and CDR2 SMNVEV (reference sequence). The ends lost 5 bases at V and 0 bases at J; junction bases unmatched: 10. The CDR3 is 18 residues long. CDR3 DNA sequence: TGTGCCAGCAGTCAATGGGGACAGATAAGCTCCTATAATTCACCCCTCCACTTT. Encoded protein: CASSQWGQISSYNSPLHF.

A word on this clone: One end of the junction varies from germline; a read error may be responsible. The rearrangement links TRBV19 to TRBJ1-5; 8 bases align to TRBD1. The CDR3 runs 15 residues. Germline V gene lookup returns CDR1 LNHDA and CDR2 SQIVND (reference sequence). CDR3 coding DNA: TGTGCCAGTAGCACTACAGGGGGAATTAATCTGCCCCAGCATTTT. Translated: CASSTTGGINLPQHF.

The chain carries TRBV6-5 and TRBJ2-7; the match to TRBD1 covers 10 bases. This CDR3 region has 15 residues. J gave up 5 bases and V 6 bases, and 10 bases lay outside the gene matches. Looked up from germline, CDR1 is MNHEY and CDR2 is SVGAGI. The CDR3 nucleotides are TGTGCCAGCAGGACAATCCGGGACAGGGGCAACGAGCAGTACTTC. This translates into CASRTIRDRGNEQYF.

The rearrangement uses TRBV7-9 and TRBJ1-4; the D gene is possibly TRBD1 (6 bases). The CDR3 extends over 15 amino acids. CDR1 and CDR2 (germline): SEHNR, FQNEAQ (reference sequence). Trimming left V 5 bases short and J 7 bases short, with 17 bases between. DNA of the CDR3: TGTGCCAGCAGCCAGGCGGGGGGCATTGGTGAAAAACTGTTTTTT. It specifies CASSQAGGIGEKLFF.

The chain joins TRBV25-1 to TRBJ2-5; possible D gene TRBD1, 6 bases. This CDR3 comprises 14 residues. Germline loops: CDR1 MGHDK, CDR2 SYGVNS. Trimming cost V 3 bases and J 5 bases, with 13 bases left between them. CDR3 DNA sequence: TGTGCCAGCAGTGAGCCAACAGGGTGGGAGACCCAGTACTTC. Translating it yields CASSEPTGWETQYF.

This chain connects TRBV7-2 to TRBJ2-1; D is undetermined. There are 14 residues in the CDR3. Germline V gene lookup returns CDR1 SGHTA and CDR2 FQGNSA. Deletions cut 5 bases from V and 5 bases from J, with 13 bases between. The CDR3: CASSRPGSNNEQFF. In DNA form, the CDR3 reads TGTGCCAGCAGCAGGCCGGGCTCTAACAATGAGCAGTTCTTC.

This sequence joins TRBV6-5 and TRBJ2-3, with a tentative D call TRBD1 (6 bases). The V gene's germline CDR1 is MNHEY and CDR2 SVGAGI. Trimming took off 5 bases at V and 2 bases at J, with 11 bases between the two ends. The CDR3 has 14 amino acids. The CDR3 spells CASSLGQITDTQYF. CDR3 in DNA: TGTGCCAGCAGTCTTGGACAGATCACAGATACGCAGTATTTT.

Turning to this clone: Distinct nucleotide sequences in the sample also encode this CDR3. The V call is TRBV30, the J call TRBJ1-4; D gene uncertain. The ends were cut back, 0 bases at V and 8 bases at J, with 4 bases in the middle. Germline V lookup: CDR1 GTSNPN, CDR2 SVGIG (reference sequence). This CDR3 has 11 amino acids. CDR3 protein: CAWSVREKLFF. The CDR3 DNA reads TGTGCCTGGAGTGTACGAGAAAAACTGTTTTTT.

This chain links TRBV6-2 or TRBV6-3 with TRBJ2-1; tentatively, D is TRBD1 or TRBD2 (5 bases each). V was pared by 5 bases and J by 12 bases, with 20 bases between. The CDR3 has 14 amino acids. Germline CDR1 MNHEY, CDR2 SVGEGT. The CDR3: CASSGGTKTRGQFF. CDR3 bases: TGTGCCAGCAGTGGTGGGACGAAGACCCGGGGGCAGTTCTTC.

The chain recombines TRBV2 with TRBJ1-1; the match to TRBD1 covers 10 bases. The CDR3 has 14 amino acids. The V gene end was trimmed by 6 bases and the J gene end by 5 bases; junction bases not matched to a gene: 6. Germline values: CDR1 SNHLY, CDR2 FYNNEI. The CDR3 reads CASRPGQGRTEAFF. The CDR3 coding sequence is TGTGCCAGCAGGCCGGGACAGGGGAGGACTGAAGCTTTCTTT.

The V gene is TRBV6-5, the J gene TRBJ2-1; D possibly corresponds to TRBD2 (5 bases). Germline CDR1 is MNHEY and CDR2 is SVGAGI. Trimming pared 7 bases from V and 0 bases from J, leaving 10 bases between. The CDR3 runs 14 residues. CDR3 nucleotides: TGTGCCAGCAAGTCCCGGGGCTCCTACAATGAGCAGTTCTTC. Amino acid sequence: CASKSRGSYNEQFF.

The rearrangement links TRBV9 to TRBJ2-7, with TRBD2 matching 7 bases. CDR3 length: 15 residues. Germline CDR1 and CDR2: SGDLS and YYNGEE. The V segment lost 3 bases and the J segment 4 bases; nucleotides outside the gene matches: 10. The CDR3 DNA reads TGTGCCAGCAGCGCCGCCGGGACTACTATTTACGAGCAGTACTTC. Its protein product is CASSAAGTTIYEQYF. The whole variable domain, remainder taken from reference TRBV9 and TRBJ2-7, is DSGVTQTPKHLITATGQRVTLRCSPRSGDLSVYWYQQSLDQGLQFLIQYYNGEERAKGNILERFSAQQFPDLHSELNLSSLELGDSALYFCASSAAGTTIYEQYFGPGTRLTVT.

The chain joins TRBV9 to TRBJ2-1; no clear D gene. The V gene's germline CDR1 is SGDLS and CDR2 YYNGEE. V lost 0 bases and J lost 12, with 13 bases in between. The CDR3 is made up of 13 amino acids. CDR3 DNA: TGTGCCAGCAGCGTAGACGGGCTAGTGCGGCAGTTCTTC. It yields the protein CASSVDGLVRQFF.

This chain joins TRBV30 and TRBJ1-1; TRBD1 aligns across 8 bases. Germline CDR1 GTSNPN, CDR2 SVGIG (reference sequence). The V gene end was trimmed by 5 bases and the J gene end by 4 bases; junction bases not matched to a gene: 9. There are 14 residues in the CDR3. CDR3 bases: TGTGCCTGGGGCCCTGGACAGGGAACCACTGAAGCTTTCTTT. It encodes CAWGPGQGTTEAFF.